These 23 T cell receptor beta chains were sequenced from one sample in a study of CD8 T cells in ankylosing spondylitis. One entry per CDR3 protein results from TCRdb running MiXCR on the 5' RACE reads. The sample consists of roughly 35,000 distinct CDR3 sequences, 16% of them appearing once. The specimen sequenced was blood. The receptors stem from a male donor with ankylosing spondylitis or in good health (not recorded which).

In its sample, this clonotype was seen a few times. The chain combines TRBV7-2 with TRBJ1-4; unclear D gene. Germline-derived CDR1 and CDR2 are SGHTA and FQGNSA. V was trimmed by 5 bases and J by 8 bases, leaving 12 bases between them. CDR3 length: 13 residues. The CDR3 loop is CASSARVTEKLFF. CDR3 bases: TGTGCCAGCAGCGCCCGTGTCACGGAAAAACTGTTTTTT.

This clonotype was picked up a small number of times. The CDR3: CASSLGTYASYEQYV. CDR3 DNA: TGTGCCAGCAGCTTAGGAACGTACGCAAGCTACGAGCAGTACGTC. The chain combines TRBV7-2 with TRBJ2-7; D remains ambiguous. This CDR3 contains 15 residues. The germline V gene has CDR1 SGHTA and CDR2 FQGNSA. Trimming removed 1 base from V and 3 bases from J, with 13 bases in between.

V is TRBV7-6 and J is TRBJ2-2; possibly TRBD1 or TRBD2 for D (6 bases each). Germline CDR1 SGHVS, CDR2 FNYEAQ. The CDR3 has 15 amino acids. Trimming left V 5 bases short and J 4 bases short, with 14 bases between. For the CDR3, the DNA is TGTGCCAGCAGCCCCTGGGGGGCTAGCACCGGGGAGCTGTTTTTT. Protein sequence: CASSPWGASTGELFF.

In this sample, this clonotype turned up a few times. The V and J genes are TRBV9 and TRBJ2-3; D unresolved. Germline CDR1 SGDLS, CDR2 YYNGEE. This CDR3 has 12 residues. The V end lost 4 bases, the J end lost 7 bases, and 10 bases lay between the germline ends. The CDR3: CASSPPSYTQYF. CDR3 in DNA: TGTGCCAGCAGCCCTCCCTCGTATACGCAGTATTTT.

In this sample, this clonotype turned up a few times. The CDR3 region has the DNA TGTGCCAGCAGTTTCGGGGGTGGACATTCACCCCTCCACTTT. Encoded protein: CASSFGGGHSPLHF. The V and J genes are TRBV27 and TRBJ1-6; tentatively, D is TRBD1 (5 bases). The CDR3 contains 14 residues. Trimming took off 3 bases at V and 8 bases at J, with 11 bases between the two ends. Germline V gene lookup returns CDR1 MNHEY and CDR2 SMNVEV (reference sequence).

The chain recombines TRBV5-1 with TRBJ2-3; the match to TRBD1 covers 9 bases. J was trimmed by 4 bases and V by 4 bases; bases with no gene match: 7. The CDR3 is 15 amino acids. Germline CDR1 and CDR2: SGHRS and YFSETQ. The CDR3 DNA is TGCGCCAGCAGCCCCGAGGGGACAGGGCCAGATACGCAGTATTTT. The encoded protein is CASSPEGTGPDTQYF.

This clonotype was seen a handful of times. This rearrangement joins TRBV9 to TRBJ2-1; tentatively, D is TRBD2 (6 bases). The CDR3 is 15 amino acids. Germline CDR1 is SGDLS and CDR2 is YYNGEE. V gave up 3 bases and J gave up 0 bases, with 10 bases separating them. The CDR3 region is CASSGDWSSYNEQFF. The CDR3 region has the DNA TGTGCCAGCAGCGGGGACTGGAGCTCCTACAATGAGCAGTTCTTC.

The chain joins TRBV15 to TRBJ2-3; D is possibly TRBD2 (6 bases). Germline lookup yields CDR1 LNHNV and CDR2 YYDKDF (reference sequence). The CDR3 totals 16 residues. V lost 1 base and J lost 1, with 12 bases in between. The CDR3 reads CATSRGSSARTDTQYF. In DNA, the CDR3 is TGTGCCACCAGCAGAGGGTCTAGCGCCCGCACAGATACGCAGTATTTT.

J is TRBJ2-2 and V is TRBV24-1, with 7 bases matching TRBD1. This CDR3 region has 15 residues. The V gene end was trimmed by 6 bases and the J gene end by 2 bases; junction bases not matched to a gene: 5. CDR1 and CDR2 from the germline V gene are KGHDR and SFDVKD. This CDR3 is CATSRQGDNTGELFF. In DNA, the CDR3 is TGTGCCACCAGTCGGCAGGGGGATAACACCGGGGAGCTGTTTTTT.

V and J are TRBV3-1 and TRBJ1-5; D uncertain. The CDR3 covers 12 residues. Germline CDR1 LGHDT, CDR2 YNNKEL (reference sequence). Trimming cost V 2 bases and J 9 bases, with 8 bases left between them. In DNA, the CDR3 is TGTGCCAGCAGCCAAAGTAATTCGCCCCAGCATTTT. Amino acids: CASSQSNSPQHF.

This clonotype was recorded a few times. The V call is TRBV27, the J call TRBJ2-5; D is undetermined. Trimming cost V 2 bases and J 5 bases, with 12 bases left between them. Germline CDR1 MNHEY, CDR2 SMNVEV (reference sequence). This CDR3 is 14 amino acids long. CDR3 sequence reads: CASSLRPPGETQYF. As DNA, the CDR3 is TGTGCCAGCAGTTTACGCCCTCCTGGTGAGACCCAGTACTTC.

V is TRBV20-1 and J is TRBJ2-3; 7 nucleotides agree with TRBD1. V gave up 6 bases and J gave up 0 bases; unmatched junction bases: 12. CDR1 and CDR2 (germline): DFQATT, SNEGSKA (reference sequence). The length of the CDR3 is 16 residues. CDR3 DNA sequence: TGCAGTGCCGGTAATACAGGGGTCCGTAGCACAGATACGCAGTATTTT. Residues: CSAGNTGVRSTDTQYF.

The chain links TRBV19 to TRBJ2-1; 9 bases are shared with TRBD2. The CDR3 extends over 14 amino acids. V lost 4 bases and J lost 9; bases outside the gene matches: 7. The V gene's germline CDR1 is LNHDA and CDR2 SQIVND (reference sequence). Written as DNA, the CDR3 is TGTGCCAGTAGTACGACTCGCGGGAGGGGTGAGCAGTTCTTC. This gives the protein CASSTTRGRGEQFF.

The CDR3 nucleotides read TGTGCCAGCAGCCTAGGGTCGGATGCAGATACGCAGTATTTT. It specifies CASSLGSDADTQYF. V is TRBV5-4 and J is TRBJ2-3, with D uncertain. Trimming shortened V by 4 bases and J by 4 bases, and 13 bases separated the two germline ends. The CDR3 extends over 14 amino acids. CDR1 and CDR2 from the germline V gene are SGHNT and YYREEE (reference sequence).

Worth noting for this clonotype: A much larger clonotype is one base distant, so this may be a read error. The V gene is TRBV29-1, the J gene TRBJ1-4, with D perhaps TRBD1 (5 bases). The CDR3 spans 12 residues. Trimming removed 7 bases at V and 12 bases at J, with 18 bases between. Germline values: CDR1 SQVTM, CDR2 ANQGSEA. Here the CDR3 reads CSASGPSVELFF. The CDR3 nucleotides read TGCAGCGCTTCGGGACCCTCGGTCGAACTGTTTTTT.

This clonotype was seen more than once but under ten times. V is TRBV4-3 and J is TRBJ2-7; TRBD1 matches 9 bases. Per the germline V gene, CDR1 is LGHNA and CDR2 is YSLEER. The junction had 4 bases not matched to a gene; V was cut back by 4 bases and J by 3 bases. The CDR3 spans 14 residues. This chain's CDR3 is CASSPRTGDYEQYF. In DNA, the CDR3 is TGCGCCAGCAGCCCACGGACAGGGGACTACGAGCAGTACTTC.

The chain has TRBV2 and TRBJ2-2; possible D gene TRBD2, 6 bases. There are 14 residues in the CDR3. CDR1 and CDR2 from the germline V gene are SNHLY and FYNNEI. The CDR3 sequence is CASAAGRNTGELFF. The CDR3 DNA sequence: TGTGCTTCTGCGGCGGGGCGGAACACCGGGGAGCTGTTTTTT.

This clonotype appeared a few times. The chain links TRBV29-1 to TRBJ2-3; a possible D gene is TRBD1 (6 bases). Germline CDR1 and CDR2: SQVTM and ANQGSEA. The CDR3 totals 14 residues. V lost 4 bases and J 2 bases, leaving 13 bases between the germline ends. The CDR3 DNA reads TGCAGCGTTGGTGGGGGCATGCCCACAGATACGCAGTATTTT. This codes for CSVGGGMPTDTQYF.

The sample holds a few counts of this clonotype. J is TRBJ2-3 and V is TRBV3-1, with 7 positions matching TRBD2. The CDR3 loop spans 14 amino acids. The germline gives CDR1 LGHDT, CDR2 YNNKEL (reference sequence). With 3 bases clipped from V and 0 bases from J, the junction kept 0 bases outside the gene matches. The CDR3 coding sequence is TGTGCCAGCAGCCAGGGGGGGAGCACAGATACGCAGTATTTT. It yields the protein CASSQGGSTDTQYF.

This clonotype was counted between two and nine times. The chain links TRBV15 to TRBJ1-5; D ambiguous. There are 14 residues in the CDR3. V lost 1 base to trimming and J lost 4 bases, with 8 bases between them. From germline, CDR1 is LNHNV and CDR2 YYDKDF (reference sequence). In DNA form, the CDR3 reads TGTGCCACCAGCAGAGTTCTAGGGAATCAGCCCCAGCATTTT. Translating it yields CATSRVLGNQPQHF.

This clonotype has more than one count but fewer than ten. This chain uses TRBV2 with TRBJ2-1, with a weak D call TRBD1 (6 bases). This CDR3 is built from 12 residues. Germline CDR1 and CDR2: SNHLY and FYNNEI. The V gene lost 6 bases and the J gene lost 6 bases, with 9 bases spanning the gap. For the CDR3, the DNA is TGTGCCAGCAGACTACAGGGCAATGAGCAGTTCTTC. It translates to CASRLQGNEQFF. The whole variable domain, filled in from reference TRBV2 and TRBJ2-1, reads EPEVTQTPSHQVTQMGQEVILRCVPISNHLYFYWYRQILGQKVEFLVSFYNNEISEKSEIFDDQFSVERPDGSNFTLKIRSTKLEDSAMYFCASRLQGNEQFFGPGTRLTVL.

The chain combines TRBV29-1 with TRBJ2-2, with TRBD1 identical over 12 bases. V lost 6 bases to trimming and J lost 6 bases; unmatched junction nucleotides: 5. This CDR3 has 14 amino acids. Germline V gene sequence: CDR1 SQVTM, CDR2 ANQGSEA. CDR3 sequence: CSVSGQGASGELFF. The CDR3, as DNA: TGCAGCGTGTCGGGACAGGGGGCGTCCGGGGAGCTGTTTTTT.

The chain has TRBV5-6 and TRBJ2-3; D unclear. The CDR3 loop spans 16 amino acids. V was pared by 0 bases and J by 0 bases, with 11 bases between. CDR1 is SGHDT and CDR2 is YYEEEE in the germline V gene. The CDR3 DNA sequence: TGTGCCAGCAGCTTGGGGGGAAAGACTAGCACAGATACGCAGTATTTT. The encoded protein is CASSLGGKTSTDTQYF.